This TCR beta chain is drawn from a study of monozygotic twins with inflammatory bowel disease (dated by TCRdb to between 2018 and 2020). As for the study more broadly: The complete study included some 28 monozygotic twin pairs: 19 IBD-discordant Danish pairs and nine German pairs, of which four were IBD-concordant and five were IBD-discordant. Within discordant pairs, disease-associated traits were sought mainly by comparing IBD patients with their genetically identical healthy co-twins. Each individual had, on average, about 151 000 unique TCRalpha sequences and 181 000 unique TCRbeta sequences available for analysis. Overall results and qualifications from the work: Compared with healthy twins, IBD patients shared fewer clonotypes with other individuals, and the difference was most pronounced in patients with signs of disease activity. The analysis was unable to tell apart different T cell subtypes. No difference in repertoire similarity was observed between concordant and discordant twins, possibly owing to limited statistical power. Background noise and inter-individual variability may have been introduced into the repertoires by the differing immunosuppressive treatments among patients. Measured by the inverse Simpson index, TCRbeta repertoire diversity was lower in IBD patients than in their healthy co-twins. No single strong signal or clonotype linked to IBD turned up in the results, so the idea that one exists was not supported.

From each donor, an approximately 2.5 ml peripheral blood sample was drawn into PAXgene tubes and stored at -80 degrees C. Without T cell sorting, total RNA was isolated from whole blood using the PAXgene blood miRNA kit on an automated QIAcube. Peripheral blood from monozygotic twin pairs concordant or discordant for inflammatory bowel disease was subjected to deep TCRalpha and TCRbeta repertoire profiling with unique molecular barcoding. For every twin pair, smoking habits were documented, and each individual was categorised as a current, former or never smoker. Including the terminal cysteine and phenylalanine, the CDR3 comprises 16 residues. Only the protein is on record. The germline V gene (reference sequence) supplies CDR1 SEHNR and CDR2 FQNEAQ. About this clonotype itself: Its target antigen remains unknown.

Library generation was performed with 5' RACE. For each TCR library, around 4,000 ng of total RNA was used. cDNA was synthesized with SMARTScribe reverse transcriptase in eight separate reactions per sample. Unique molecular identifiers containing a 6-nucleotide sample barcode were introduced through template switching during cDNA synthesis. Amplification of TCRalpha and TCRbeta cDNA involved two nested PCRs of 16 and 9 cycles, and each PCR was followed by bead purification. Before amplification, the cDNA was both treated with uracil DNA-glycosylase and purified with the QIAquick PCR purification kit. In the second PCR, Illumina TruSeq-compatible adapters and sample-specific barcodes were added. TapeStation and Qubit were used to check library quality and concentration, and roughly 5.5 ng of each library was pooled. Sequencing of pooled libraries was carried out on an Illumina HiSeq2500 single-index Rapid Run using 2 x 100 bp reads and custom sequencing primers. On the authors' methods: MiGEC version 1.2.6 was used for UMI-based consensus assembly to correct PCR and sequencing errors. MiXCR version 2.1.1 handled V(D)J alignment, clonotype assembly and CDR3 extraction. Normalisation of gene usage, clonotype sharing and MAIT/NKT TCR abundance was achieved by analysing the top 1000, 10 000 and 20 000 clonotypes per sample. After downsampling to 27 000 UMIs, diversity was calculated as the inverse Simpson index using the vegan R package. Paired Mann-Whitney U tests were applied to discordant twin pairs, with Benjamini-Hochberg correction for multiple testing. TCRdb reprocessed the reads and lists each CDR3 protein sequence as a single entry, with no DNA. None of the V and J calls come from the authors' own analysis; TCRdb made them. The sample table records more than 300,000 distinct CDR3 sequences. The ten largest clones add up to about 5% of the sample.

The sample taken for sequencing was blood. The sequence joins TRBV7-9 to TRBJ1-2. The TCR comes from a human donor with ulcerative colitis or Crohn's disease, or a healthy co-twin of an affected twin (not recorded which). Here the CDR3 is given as CASSQASLTNNYGYTF. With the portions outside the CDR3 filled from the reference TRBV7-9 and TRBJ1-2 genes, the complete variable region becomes DTGVSQNPRHKITKRGQNVTFRCDPISEHNRLYWYRQTLGQGPEFLTYFQNEAQLEKSRLLSDRFSAERPKGSFSTLEIQRTEQGDSAMYLCASSQASLTNNYGYTFGSGTRLTVV.